This TCR beta chain came from a study of T-cell memory formation after mild COVID-19. This clonotype was counted a few times. As yet, its antigen is unknown. The study, taken as a whole, reports: Contracting CD8+ clones were enriched in EMRA, CD4+ mainly in CM and EM. In second-wave clones peaking day 37, SARS-CoV-2 specificity remained unconfirmed.

This CDR3 is 14 amino acids long. Germline CDR1 MNHEY, CDR2 SVGAGI. Deletions cut 6 bases from V and 3 bases from J, with 14 bases between. Constant-segment primers were used for 5'RACE, and the resulting TCR alpha and TCR beta cDNA libraries carried sample barcodes and UMIs. TCRdb ran MiXCR on the 5' RACE reads and lists one entry per CDR3 protein. In the table there are over 130,000 distinct CDR3 sequences, more than 13% of which are singletons. The chain couples TRBV6-5 to TRBJ1-1; unclear D gene. The sequenced sample was PBMCs or a T cell subset sorted from them (not recorded which). This receptor was identified in an adult woman who had mild COVID-19 (a few samples of this study predate the infection). Cell type and time point are not known. The CDR3, as DNA: TGTGCCAGCAGGCACTACGGGGTCGACACTGAAGCTTTCTTT. Its protein is CASRHYGVDTEAFF.